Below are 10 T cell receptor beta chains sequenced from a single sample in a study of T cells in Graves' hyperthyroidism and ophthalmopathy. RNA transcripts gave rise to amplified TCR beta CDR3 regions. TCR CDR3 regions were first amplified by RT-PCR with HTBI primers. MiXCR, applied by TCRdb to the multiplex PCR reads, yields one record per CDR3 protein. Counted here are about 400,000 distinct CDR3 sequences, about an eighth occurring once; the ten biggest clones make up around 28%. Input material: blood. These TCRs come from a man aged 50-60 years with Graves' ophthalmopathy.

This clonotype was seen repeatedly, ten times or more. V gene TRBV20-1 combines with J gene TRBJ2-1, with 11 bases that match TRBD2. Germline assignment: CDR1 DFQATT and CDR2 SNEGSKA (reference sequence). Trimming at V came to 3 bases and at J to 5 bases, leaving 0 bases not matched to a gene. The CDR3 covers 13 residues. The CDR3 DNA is TGCAGTGCTAGGACTAGCGGGAACAATGAGCAGTTCTTC. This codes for CSARTSGNNEQFF.

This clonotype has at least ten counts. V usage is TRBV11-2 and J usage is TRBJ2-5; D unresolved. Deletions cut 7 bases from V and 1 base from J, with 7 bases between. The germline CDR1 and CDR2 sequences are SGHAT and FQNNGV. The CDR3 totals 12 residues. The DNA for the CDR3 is TGTGCCAGCAACCAGGTCCAAGAGACCCAGTACTTC. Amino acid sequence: CASNQVQETQYF.

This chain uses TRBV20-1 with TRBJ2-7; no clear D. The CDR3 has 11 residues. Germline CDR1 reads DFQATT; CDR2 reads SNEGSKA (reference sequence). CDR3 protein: CRVRRGYEQYF. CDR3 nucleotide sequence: TGCAGGGTCCGTCGCGGCTACGAGCAGTACTTC.

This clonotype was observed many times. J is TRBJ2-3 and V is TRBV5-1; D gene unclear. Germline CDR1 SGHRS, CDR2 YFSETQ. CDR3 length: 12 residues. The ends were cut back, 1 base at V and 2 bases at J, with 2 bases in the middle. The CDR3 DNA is TGCGCCAGCAGCTTGCCCACAGATACGCAGTATTTT. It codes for CASSLPTDTQYF.

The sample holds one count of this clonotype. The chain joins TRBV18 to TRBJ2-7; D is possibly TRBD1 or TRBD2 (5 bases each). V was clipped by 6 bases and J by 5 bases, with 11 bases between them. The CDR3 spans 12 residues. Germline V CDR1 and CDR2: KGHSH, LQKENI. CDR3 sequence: CASSKLGDEQYF. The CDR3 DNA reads TGTGCCAGCTCTAAGCTGGGGGACGAGCAGTACTTC.

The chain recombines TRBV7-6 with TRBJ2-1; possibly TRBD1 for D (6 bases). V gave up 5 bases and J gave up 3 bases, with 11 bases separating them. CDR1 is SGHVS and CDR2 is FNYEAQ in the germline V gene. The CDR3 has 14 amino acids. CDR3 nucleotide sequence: TGTGCCAGCAGCCAAGCAGGGGACTACAATGAGCAGTTCTTC. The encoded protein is CASSQAGDYNEQFF.

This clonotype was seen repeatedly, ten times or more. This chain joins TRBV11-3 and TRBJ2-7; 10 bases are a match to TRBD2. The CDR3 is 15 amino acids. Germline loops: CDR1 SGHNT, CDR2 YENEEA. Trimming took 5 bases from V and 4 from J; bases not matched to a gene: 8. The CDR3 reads CASSPFSGRNYEQYF. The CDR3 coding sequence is TGTGCCAGCAGCCCCTTTAGCGGGAGGAATTACGAGCAGTACTTC.

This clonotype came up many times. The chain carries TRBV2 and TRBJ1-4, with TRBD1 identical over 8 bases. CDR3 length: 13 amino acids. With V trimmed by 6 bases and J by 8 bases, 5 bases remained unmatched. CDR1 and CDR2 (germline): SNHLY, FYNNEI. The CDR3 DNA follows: TGTGCCAGCAGGCGGACAGGGCGGGAAAAACTGTTTTTT. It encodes CASRRTGREKLFF.

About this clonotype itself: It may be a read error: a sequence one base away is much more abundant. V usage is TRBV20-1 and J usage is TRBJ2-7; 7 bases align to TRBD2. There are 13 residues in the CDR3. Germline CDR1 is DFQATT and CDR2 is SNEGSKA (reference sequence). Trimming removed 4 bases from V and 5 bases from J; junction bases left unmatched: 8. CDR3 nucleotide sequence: TGCAGTGCTAAAGCGGGATTCCCCCACGAGCAGTACTTC. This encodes CSAKAGFPHEQYF.

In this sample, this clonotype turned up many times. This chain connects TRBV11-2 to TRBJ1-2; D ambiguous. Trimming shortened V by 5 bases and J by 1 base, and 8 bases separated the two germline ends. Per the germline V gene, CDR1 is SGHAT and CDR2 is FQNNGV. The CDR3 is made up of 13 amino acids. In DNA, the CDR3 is TGTGCCAGCAGCCCGCAATATAACTATGGCTACACCTTC. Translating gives CASSPQYNYGYTF.